What follows are 21 T cell receptor beta chains derived from one specimen sequenced in a study of T cell responses to AZD1222 COVID-19 vaccine. Assay used: immunoSEQ multiplex PCR; TCRdb lists only in-frame clones, some missing. Of more than 90,000 clones detected, around 89% appear once; the ten largest clones hold approximately 6.5%. This material consisted of peripheral blood, taken 28 days after the second AZD1222 dose. These receptors were obtained from an adult who received the AZD1222 COVID-19 vaccine.

CDR3 loop: CASSPDSYEQYF. CDR3 nucleotides: TGCGCCAGCAGCCCCGACAGCTACGAGCAGTACTTC. The chain joins TRBV5-1 to TRBJ2-7, with a possible D match to TRBD1 (5 bases). The germline V gene has CDR1 SGHRS and CDR2 YFSETQ. This CDR3 contains 12 residues. V was trimmed by 4 bases and J by 3 bases, leaving 8 bases between them. Full variable domain (missing parts from reference TRBV5-1 and TRBJ2-7): KAGVTQTPRYLIKTRGQQVTLSCSPISGHRSVSWYQQTPGQGLQFLFEYFSETQRNKGNFPGRFSGRQFSNSRSEMNVSTLELGDSALYLCASSPDSYEQYFGPGTRLTVT.

The rearrangement joins TRBV7-9 to TRBJ1-1; D gene ambiguous. Germline-derived CDR1 and CDR2 are SEHNR and FQNEAQ (reference sequence). CDR3 length equals 12 residues. V was cut by 1 base and J by 10 bases, with 10 bases left in between. CDR3 nucleotide sequence: TGTGCCAGCAGCTTAGTAGCCCGAGTAGCTTTCTTT. Translated: CASSLVARVAFF.

The rearrangement links TRBV2 to TRBJ2-1, with TRBD1 identical over 7 bases. CDR1 SNHLY and CDR2 FYNNEI come from the germline V gene. This CDR3 comprises 11 residues. Trimming at V came to 5 bases and at J to 15 bases, leaving 7 bases not matched to a gene. In DNA, the CDR3 is TGTGCCAGCAGTCCGACAGGGATGCCGTTCTTC. Translation gives CASSPTGMPFF.

This chain connects TRBV3-1 (or the pseudogene TRBV3-2) to TRBJ1-6; D ambiguous. Looked up from germline, CDR1 is LGHDT and CDR2 is YNNKEL (reference sequence). V was shortened by 3 bases and J by 9 bases, with 15 bases between the two germline ends. The CDR3 totals 15 residues. The CDR3 DNA reads as TGTGCCAGCAGCCAGGGCAGCCAGCGGTCTTCACCCCTCCACTTT. Encoded protein: CASSQGSQRSSPLHF.

The rearrangement joins TRBV5-1 to TRBJ2-1, with 8 bases lining up with TRBD2. Germline CDR1 reads SGHRS; CDR2 reads YFSETQ. The CDR3 extends over 16 amino acids. The junction had 18 bases not matched to a gene; V was cut back by 9 bases and J by 7 bases. CDR3 coding DNA: TGCGCCAACAGAGGACTCGGGACTAGGGACTTGAATGAGCAGTTCTTC. Its translation is CANRGLGTRDLNEQFF.

The J gene is TRBJ1-2, the V gene TRBV11-3; 7 nucleotides line up with TRBD1. The V gene end was trimmed by 5 bases and the J gene end by 3 bases; junction bases not matched to a gene: 6. Germline values: CDR1 SGHNT, CDR2 YENEEA. The CDR3 is made up of 14 amino acids. CDR3 residues: CASSQPGTDYGYTF. The CDR3 coding sequence is TGTGCCAGCAGCCAACCCGGGACAGACTATGGCTACACCTTC.

V gene TRBV7-2 combines with J gene TRBJ1-3; maybe TRBD1 (5 bases). Germline V lookup: CDR1 SGHTA, CDR2 FQGNSA. This CDR3 is built from 16 residues. Trimming removed 5 bases at V and 6 bases at J, with 20 bases between. The CDR3 reads CASSPQGVVRENTIYF. CDR3 nucleotide sequence: TGTGCCAGCAGCCCCCAGGGAGTGGTTAGGGAAAACACCATATATTTT.

This clone was seen more than once but under ten times. The chain recombines TRBV27 with TRBJ1-6, with D possibly being TRBD1 (5 bases). V was trimmed by 11 bases and J by 9 bases, leaving 23 bases between them. Germline V gene data show CDR1 as MNHEY and CDR2 as SMNVEV (reference sequence). CDR3 length: 15 amino acids. CDR3 DNA: TGTGCCCGAGGGGTGGGCCTCATAGATGGTTCACCCCTCCACTTT. This encodes CARGVGLIDGSPLHF.

The chain couples TRBV11-3 to TRBJ2-3, with D possibly called TRBD1 or TRBD2 (5 bases each). This CDR3 is built from 14 residues. CDR1 is SGHNT and CDR2 is YENEEA in the germline V gene. The V end was cut by 2 bases, the J end by 2 bases, with 8 bases between. The DNA of the CDR3 is TGTGCCAGCAGCTTAAGGGGAGACACAGATACGCAGTATTTT. This encodes CASSLRGDTDTQYF.

Regarding this clone: At one end, the junction sequence differs from germline, possibly due to a read error. The J gene is TRBJ1-2, the V gene TRBV6-5, with 8 bases aligning to TRBD1. Looked up from germline, CDR1 is MNHEY and CDR2 is SVGAGI. This CDR3 spans 12 amino acids. The CDR3 sequence: CASSPRTGKITF. The CDR3 DNA is TGTGCCAGCAGCCCACGGACAGGGAAAATCACTTTC.

The chain links TRBV27 to TRBJ1-2; D perhaps matches TRBD1 (5 bases). The CDR3 length is 15 residues. Germline V lookup: CDR1 MNHEY, CDR2 SMNVEV (reference sequence). V lost 2 bases and J 4 bases, leaving 14 bases between the germline ends. The CDR3 reads CASSLSRGGAYGYTF. The CDR3, as DNA: TGTGCCAGCAGTTTAAGTCGGGGAGGGGCCTATGGCTACACCTTC.

The chain employs TRBV16 and TRBJ1-5; D gene ambiguous. CDR1 KGHSY and CDR2 FQNENV come from the germline V gene. The V gene lost 2 bases and the J gene lost 8 bases, with 22 bases spanning the gap. The CDR3 totals 17 residues. CDR3 amino acids: CASSQNPAGAGGKPQHF. The CDR3 nucleotides are TGTGCCAGCAGCCAAAACCCAGCGGGCGCGGGTGGAAAGCCCCAGCATTTT. The variable domain in full, with the rest retrieved from reference TRBV16 and TRBJ1-5, is GEEVAQTPKHLVRGEGQKAKLYCAPIKGHSYVFWYQQVLKNEFKFLISFQNENVFDETGMPKERFSAKCLPNSPCSLEIQATKLEDSAVYFCASSQNPAGAGGKPQHFGDGTRLSIL.

V is TRBV2 and J is TRBJ2-7, with 9 bases fitting TRBD1. Germline CDR1 and CDR2: SNHLY and FYNNEI. With 1 base clipped from V and 3 bases from J, the junction kept 4 bases outside the gene matches. This CDR3 is built from 15 residues. CDR3: CASSEGPGQGYEQYF. For the CDR3, the DNA is TGTGCCAGCAGTGAAGGGCCGGGACAGGGCTACGAGCAGTACTTC.

The chain couples TRBV2 to TRBJ2-6; no definite D call. The germline V gene encodes CDR1 SNHLY and CDR2 FYNNEI. V was trimmed by 1 base and J by 0 bases, leaving 4 bases between them. The length of the CDR3 is 15 residues. This CDR3 is CASSEDYSGANVLTF. The CDR3 DNA sequence: TGTGCCAGCAGTGAAGACTACTCTGGGGCCAACGTCCTGACTTTC.

This chain joins TRBV11-2 and TRBJ2-7; D may correspond to TRBD1 or TRBD2 (6 bases each). Germline loops: CDR1 SGHAT, CDR2 FQNNGV. The CDR3 contains 14 residues. V was trimmed by 5 bases and J by 7 bases, leaving 18 bases between them. The CDR3 nucleotides are TGTGCCAGCAGCCCGGGGGCAGTGTTGGAGGAGCAGTACTTC. It specifies CASSPGAVLEEQYF.

V and J are TRBV29-1 and TRBJ2-7; D is undetermined. The length of the CDR3 is 11 residues. Germline CDR1 reads SQVTM; CDR2 reads ANQGSEA. Trimming removed 6 bases from V and 5 bases from J, with 11 bases in between. The CDR3 is CSVSRSDEQYF. The CDR3 DNA is TGCAGCGTATCCAGGTCCGACGAGCAGTACTTC.

The V and J genes are TRBV5-1 and TRBJ2-3; the D gene is possibly TRBD2 (5 bases). This CDR3 is built from 19 residues. Per germline, CDR1 SGHRS and CDR2 YFSETQ. V dropped 2 bases and J dropped 3 bases, with 25 bases sitting between them. CDR3 bases: TGCGCCAGCAGCTTTTTCCCCCCCCCGGACTGGTCGTCGACAGATACGCAGTATTTT. Translated: CASSFFPPPDWSSTDTQYF.

The chain combines TRBV5-1 with TRBJ2-2, with 7 positions matching TRBD1. CDR3 length: 15 amino acids. Germline CDR1 and CDR2: SGHRS and YFSETQ. V shed 5 bases, J shed 0 bases, and the junction held 4 bases outside the gene matches. The CDR3 coding sequence is TGCGCCAGCAGAGCCGGGACAGCGAACACCGGGGAGCTGTTTTTT. This sequence encodes CASRAGTANTGELFF. The entire variable domain, with the rest obtained from reference TRBV5-1 and TRBJ2-2, is as follows: KAGVTQTPRYLIKTRGQQVTLSCSPISGHRSVSWYQQTPGQGLQFLFEYFSETQRNKGNFPGRFSGRQFSNSRSEMNVSTLELGDSALYLCASRAGTANTGELFFGEGSRLTVL.

The chain combines TRBV2 with TRBJ1-6; no clear D. Germline-derived CDR1 and CDR2 are SNHLY and FYNNEI. The CDR3 has 13 residues. The V and J ends lost 6 bases and 0 bases respectively, with 3 bases between them. The CDR3 loop reads CASRSSYNSPLHF. DNA for the CDR3: TGTGCCAGCAGGAGCTCCTATAATTCACCCCTCCACTTT.

The rearrangement links TRBV28 to TRBJ2-3, with D possibly being TRBD1 (6 bases). V gave up 0 bases and J gave up 3 bases, with 10 bases separating them. This CDR3 has 15 residues. In germline, CDR1 is MDHEN, CDR2 SYDVKM. In DNA form, the CDR3 reads TGTGCCAGCAGTTTATGGGGACAAACAACAGATACGCAGTATTTT. Protein: CASSLWGQTTDTQYF.

There are a few counts of this clone. Other DNA sequences in this specimen translate into the identical CDR3. J is TRBJ1-1 and V is TRBV9; D remains ambiguous. CDR3 length: 12 amino acids. Between the trimmed V and J ends, which lost 4 bases and 7 bases, there was a span of 11 bases. Germline CDR1 reads SGDLS; CDR2 reads YYNGEE. For the CDR3, the DNA is TGTGCCAGCAGCCCCGGCGTGGGTGAAGCTTTCTTT. Encoded protein: CASSPGVGEAFF. The complete variable domain, with remaining parts taken from reference TRBV9 and TRBJ1-1, reads DSGVTQTPKHLITATGQRVTLRCSPRSGDLSVYWYQQSLDQGLQFLIQYYNGEERAKGNILERFSAQQFPDLHSELNLSSLELGDSALYFCASSPGVGEAFFGQGTRLTVV.